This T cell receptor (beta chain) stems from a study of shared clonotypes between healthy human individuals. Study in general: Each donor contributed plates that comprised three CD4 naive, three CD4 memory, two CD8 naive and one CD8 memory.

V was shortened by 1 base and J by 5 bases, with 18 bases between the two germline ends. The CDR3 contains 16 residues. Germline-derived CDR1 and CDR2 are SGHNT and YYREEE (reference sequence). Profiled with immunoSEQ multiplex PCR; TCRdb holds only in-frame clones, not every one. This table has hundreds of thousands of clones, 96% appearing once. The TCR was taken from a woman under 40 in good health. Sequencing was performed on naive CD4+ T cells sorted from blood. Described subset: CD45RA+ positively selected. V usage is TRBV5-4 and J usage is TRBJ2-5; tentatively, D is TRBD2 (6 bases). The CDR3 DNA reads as TGTGCCAGCAGCTTGTATAGAAGCGGGCGGTCGGAGACCCAGTACTTC. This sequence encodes CASSLYRSGRSETQYF. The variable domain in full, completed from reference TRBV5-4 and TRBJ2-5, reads ETGVTQSPTHLIKTRGQQVTLRCSSQSGHNTVSWYQQALGQGPQFIFQYYREEENGRGNFPPRFSGLQFPNYSSELNVNALELDDSALYLCASSLYRSGRSETQYFGPGTRLLVL.